This is a list of T cell receptor beta chains from one sample in a study of blood T cells in healthy people across ages. TCRdb independently ran MiXCR on the 5' RACE reads; one entry per CDR3 protein. The sample records under 850,000 distinct CDR3 sequences, approximately 35% being singletons. The specimen was blood. These receptors were collected from a man younger than 35 in good health. The CDR3 runs from the conserved cysteine through the conserved F or W. The order of the fields is V gene, clone size, J gene, D gene, CDR3 DNA, CDR3 protein. A D gene is named only where the DNA matches it firmly. Rows may omit the clone size; those that give it use once, few, many or a size class.

TRBV5-1,many,TRBJ2-3,.,TGCGCCAGCAGCGGAACAGGACTCACAGATACGCAGTATTTT,CASSGTGLTDTQYF
TRBV20-1,few,TRBJ2-3,.,TGCAGTGCTAGAGTAGGAGGGACTCTGCCAGATACGCAGTATTTT,CSARVGGTLPDTQYF
TRBV20-1,.,TRBJ1-6,TRBD1,TGCAGTGCTAAAGGACAGGGGATCTTTTATAATTCACCCCTCCACTTT,CSAKGQGIFYNSPLHF
TRBV5-1,few,TRBJ1-1,TRBD1,TGCGCCAGCAGCACCACAGGGGCCCCTGAAGCTTTCTTT,CASSTTGAPEAFF
TRBV14,.,TRBJ2-3,.,TGTGCCAGCAGCCATCAAACTACGCAGTATTTT,CASSHQTTQYF
TRBV6-2/TRBV6-3,.,TRBJ2-1,TRBD2,TGTGCCAGCAGCTTAGCGGGGCAGCTGGATGAGCAGTTCTTC,CASSLAGQLDEQFF
TRBV9,few,TRBJ1-6,TRBD1,TGTGCCAGCAGTCCGCCCGGGACAGGGTTGAAATCACCCCTCCACTTT,CASSPPGTGLKSPLHF
TRBV4-3,.,TRBJ2-4,.,TGCGCCAGCAGCCAAGGTTGGGGGGACAAAAACATTCAGTACTTC,CASSQGWGDKNIQYF
TRBV9,.,TRBJ1-6,.,TGTGCCAGCAGCGCCGGGGGGGGAGCGAGCTCCTATAATTCACCCCTCCACTTT,CASSAGGGASSYNSPLHF
TRBV28,.,TRBJ2-6,TRBD1,TGTACCAGCAGCCGACAGGGAAAACTCTCTGGGGCCAACGTCCTGACTTTC,CTSSRQGKLSGANVLTF
TRBV4-2,many,TRBJ2-1,.,TGTGCCAGCAGCCAAGATCGTAGCGGACTGTCCTACAATGAGCAGTTCTTC,CASSQDRSGLSYNEQFF
TRBV4-2,.,TRBJ2-3,.,TGTGCCAGCAGCCAAGATGGTGGGAACACAGATACGCAGTATTTT,CASSQDGGNTDTQYF
TRBV15,few,TRBJ1-5,.,TGTGCCACCAGCCCGGCCCCCTATAGCAATCAGCCCCAGCATTTT,CATSPAPYSNQPQHF
TRBV5-1,few,TRBJ1-2,TRBD1,TGCGCCAGCAGCCCACGTGTACAGGGGGCTCTAGGCTACACCTTC,CASSPRVQGALGYTF
TRBV4-3,.,TRBJ2-6,TRBD1,TGCGCCAGCAGCCAAACCCTCGTCAGGGGGTCTGGAGCCAACGTCCTGACTTTC,CASSQTLVRGSGANVLTF
TRBV5-1,.,TRBJ2-1,.,TGCGCCAGCAGCTTGGGGGGTAGCGCAATCTCCTACAATGAGCAGTTCTTC,CASSLGGSAISYNEQFF
TRBV6-1,few,TRBJ2-1,TRBD2,TGTGCCAGCAGTGACCGACTAGCGGGGGGGCGGGTGTCCTACAATGAGCAGTTCTTC,CASSDRLAGGRVSYNEQFF